There are many counts of the clone carrying this T cell receptor (beta chain). Its antigen is undetermined. The data belong to a study of T cells in Graves' hyperthyroidism and ophthalmopathy. General study points: Model-based prediction identified ophthalmopathy a median roughly 6.1 months prior to its onset.

It was uncontrolled infection, other autoimmune disease, pregnancy or lactation that excluded patients. Amplified TCR beta CDR3 regions derived from RNA transcripts. In the first-round RT-PCR of the TCR CDR3, the HTBI primer set was used. MiXCR, run by TCRdb on the multiplex PCR reads, gives a single entry per CDR3 protein. The repertoire holds hundreds of thousands of distinct CDR3 sequences, roughly 15% seen once, with under 15% in the top ten. The CDR3 contains 14 residues. The ends were cut back, 0 bases at V and 2 bases at J, with 7 bases in the middle. The V gene's germline CDR1 is MNHEY and CDR2 SVGEGT.

This chain uses TRBV6-2 or TRBV6-3 with TRBJ1-1, with D unclear. Sequencing was performed on blood. The clonotype originates from a woman between 50 and 59 years old with Graves' ophthalmopathy. The DNA of the CDR3 is TGTGCCAGCAGTTACTCGGAATCCAACACTGAAGCTTTCTTT. Encoded protein: CASSYSESNTEAFF.